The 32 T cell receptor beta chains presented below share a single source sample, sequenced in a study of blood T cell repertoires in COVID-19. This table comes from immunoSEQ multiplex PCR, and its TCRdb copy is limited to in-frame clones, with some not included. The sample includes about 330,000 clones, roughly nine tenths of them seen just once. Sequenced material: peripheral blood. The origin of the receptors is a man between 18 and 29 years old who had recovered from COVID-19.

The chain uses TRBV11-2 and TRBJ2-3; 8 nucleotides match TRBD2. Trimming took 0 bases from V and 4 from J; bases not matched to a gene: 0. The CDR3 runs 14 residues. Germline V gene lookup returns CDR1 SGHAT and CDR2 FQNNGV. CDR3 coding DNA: TGTGCCAGCAGCTTAGAAGCGGGGGCAGATACGCAGTATTTT. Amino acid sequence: CASSLEAGADTQYF.

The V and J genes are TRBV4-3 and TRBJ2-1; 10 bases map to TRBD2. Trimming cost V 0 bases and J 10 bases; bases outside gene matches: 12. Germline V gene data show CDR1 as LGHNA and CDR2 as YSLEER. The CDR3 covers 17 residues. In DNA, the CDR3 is TGCGCCAGCAGCCAAGACTTGCCTAGCGGGGGTTTAGAGGAGCAGTTCTTC. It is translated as CASSQDLPSGGLEEQFF.

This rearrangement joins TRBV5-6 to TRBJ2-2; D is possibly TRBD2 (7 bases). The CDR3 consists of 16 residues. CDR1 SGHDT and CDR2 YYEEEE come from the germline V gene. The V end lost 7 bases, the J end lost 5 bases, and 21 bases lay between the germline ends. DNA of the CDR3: TGTGCCAGCCACGAGGGGGGCGGGAGCCGAACCGGGGAGCTGTTTTTT. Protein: CASHEGGGSRTGELFF.

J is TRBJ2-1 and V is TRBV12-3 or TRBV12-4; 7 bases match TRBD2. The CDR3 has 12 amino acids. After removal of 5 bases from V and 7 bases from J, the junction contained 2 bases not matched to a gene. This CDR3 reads CASSGTTNEQFF. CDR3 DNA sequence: TGTGCCAGCAGTGGGACTACGAATGAGCAGTTCTTC.

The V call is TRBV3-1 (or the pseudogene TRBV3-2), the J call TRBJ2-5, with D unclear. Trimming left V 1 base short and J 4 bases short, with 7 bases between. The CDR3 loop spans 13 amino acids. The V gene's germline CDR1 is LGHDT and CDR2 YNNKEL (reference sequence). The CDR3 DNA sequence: TGTGCCAGCAGCCAAGGACTTTTAGAGACCCAGTACTTC. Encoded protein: CASSQGLLETQYF.

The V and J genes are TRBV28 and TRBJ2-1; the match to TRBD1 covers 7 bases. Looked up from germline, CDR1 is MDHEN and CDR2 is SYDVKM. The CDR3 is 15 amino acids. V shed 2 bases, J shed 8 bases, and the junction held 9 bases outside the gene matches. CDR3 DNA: TGTGCCAGCAGTTTAGGTTGGACAGGTGGCGATGAGCAGTTCTTC. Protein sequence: CASSLGWTGGDEQFF.

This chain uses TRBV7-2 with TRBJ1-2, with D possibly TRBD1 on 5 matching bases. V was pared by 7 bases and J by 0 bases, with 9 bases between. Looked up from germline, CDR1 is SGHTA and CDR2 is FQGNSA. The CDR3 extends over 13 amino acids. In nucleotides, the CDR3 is TGTGCCAGCACCCCGGACACTAACTATGGCTACACCTTC. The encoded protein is CASTPDTNYGYTF.

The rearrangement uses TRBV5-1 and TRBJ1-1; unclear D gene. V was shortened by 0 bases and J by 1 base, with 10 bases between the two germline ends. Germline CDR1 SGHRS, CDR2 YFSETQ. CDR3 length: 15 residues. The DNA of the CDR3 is TGCGCCAGCAGCTTGGCCTTGACAACGAACACTGAAGCTTTCTTT. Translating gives CASSLALTTNTEAFF.

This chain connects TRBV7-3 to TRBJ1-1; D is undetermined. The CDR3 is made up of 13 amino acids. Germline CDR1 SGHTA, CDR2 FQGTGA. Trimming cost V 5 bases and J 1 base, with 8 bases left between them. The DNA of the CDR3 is TGTGCCAGCAGCGCACAGAGGAACACTGAAGCTTTCTTT. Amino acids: CASSAQRNTEAFF.

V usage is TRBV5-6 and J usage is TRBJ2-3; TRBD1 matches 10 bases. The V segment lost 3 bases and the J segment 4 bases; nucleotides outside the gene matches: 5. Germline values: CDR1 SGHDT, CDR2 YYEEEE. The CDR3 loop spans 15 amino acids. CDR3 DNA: TGTGCCAGCAGCTGGCGGACAGGGGGGGCAGATACGCAGTATTTT. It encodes CASSWRTGGADTQYF.

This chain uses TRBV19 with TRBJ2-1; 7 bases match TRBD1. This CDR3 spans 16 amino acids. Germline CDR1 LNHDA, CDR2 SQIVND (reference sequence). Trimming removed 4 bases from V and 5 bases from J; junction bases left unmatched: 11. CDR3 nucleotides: TGTGCCAGTAGTACCAGAACAGGGGTTCTCCACAATGAGCAGTTCTTC. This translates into CASSTRTGVLHNEQFF.

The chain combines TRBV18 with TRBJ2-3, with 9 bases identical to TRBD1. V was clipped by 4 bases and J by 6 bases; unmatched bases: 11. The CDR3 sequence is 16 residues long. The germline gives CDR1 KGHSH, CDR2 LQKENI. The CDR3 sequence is CASSLLTTGGGDTQYF. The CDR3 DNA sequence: TGTGCCAGCTCACTTCTCACCACAGGGGGCGGGGATACGCAGTATTTT.

The CDR3 spells CASQGDLDYGYTF. In nucleotides, the CDR3 is TGTGCCTCTCAGGGTGACCTAGACTATGGCTACACCTTC. V usage is TRBV9 and J usage is TRBJ1-2; perhaps TRBD1 as D (5 bases). The CDR3 has 13 amino acids. With 10 bases removed from V and 3 bases from J, the gap between germline ends came to 16 bases. Germline V gene sequence: CDR1 SGDLS, CDR2 YYNGEE. Supplemented by reference TRBV9 and TRBJ1-2, the full variable domain reads DSGVTQTPKHLITATGQRVTLRCSPRSGDLSVYWYQQSLDQGLQFLIQYYNGEERAKGNILERFSAQQFPDLHSELNLSSLELGDSALYFCASQGDLDYGYTFGSGTRLTVV.

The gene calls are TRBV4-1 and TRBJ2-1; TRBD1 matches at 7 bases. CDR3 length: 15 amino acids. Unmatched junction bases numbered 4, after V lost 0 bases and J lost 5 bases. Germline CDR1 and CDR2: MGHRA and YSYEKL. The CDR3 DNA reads TGCGCCAGCAGCCAAGAACAGGGGAAGGACAATGAGCAGTTCTTC. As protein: CASSQEQGKDNEQFF.

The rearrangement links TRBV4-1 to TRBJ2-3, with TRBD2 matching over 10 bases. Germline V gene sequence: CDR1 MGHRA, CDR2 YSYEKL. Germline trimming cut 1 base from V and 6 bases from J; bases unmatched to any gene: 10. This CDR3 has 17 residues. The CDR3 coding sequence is TGCGCCAGCAGCCAAGGAGCTATAGCGGGAGGTTTCGATACGCAGTATTTT. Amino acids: CASSQGAIAGGFDTQYF.

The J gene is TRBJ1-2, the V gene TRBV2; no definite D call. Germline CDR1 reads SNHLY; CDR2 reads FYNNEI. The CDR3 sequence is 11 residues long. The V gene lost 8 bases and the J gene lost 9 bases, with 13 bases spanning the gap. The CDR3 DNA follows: TGTGCCAGCGTCTTGCGAGAAAGCTACACCTTC. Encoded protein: CASVLRESYTF.

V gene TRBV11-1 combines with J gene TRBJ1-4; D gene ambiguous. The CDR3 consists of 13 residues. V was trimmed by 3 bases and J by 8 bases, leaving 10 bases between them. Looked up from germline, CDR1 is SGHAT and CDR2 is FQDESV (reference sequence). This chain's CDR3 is CASSFGSGEKLFF. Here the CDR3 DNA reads TGTGCCAGCAGCTTCGGGAGTGGGGAAAAACTGTTTTTT.

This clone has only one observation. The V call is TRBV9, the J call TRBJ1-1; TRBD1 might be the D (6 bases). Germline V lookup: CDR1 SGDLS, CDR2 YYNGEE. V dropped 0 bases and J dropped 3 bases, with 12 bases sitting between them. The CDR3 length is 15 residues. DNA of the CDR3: TGTGCCAGCAGCGTAGGGTCTGGGGGCCACACTGAAGCTTTCTTT. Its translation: CASSVGSGGHTEAFF. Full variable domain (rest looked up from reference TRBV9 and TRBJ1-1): DSGVTQTPKHLITATGQRVTLRCSPRSGDLSVYWYQQSLDQGLQFLIQYYNGEERAKGNILERFSAQQFPDLHSELNLSSLELGDSALYFCASSVGSGGHTEAFFGQGTRLTVV.

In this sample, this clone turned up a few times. The CDR3 sequence: CASSDRGTGELFF. The CDR3 nucleotides read TGTGCCAGCAGCGACAGGGGAACCGGGGAGCTGTTTTTT. The gene calls are TRBV9 and TRBJ2-2; 7 bases align to TRBD1. The V segment lost 3 bases and the J segment 5 bases; nucleotides outside the gene matches: 1. Germline V gene sequence: CDR1 SGDLS, CDR2 YYNGEE. The CDR3 consists of 13 residues.

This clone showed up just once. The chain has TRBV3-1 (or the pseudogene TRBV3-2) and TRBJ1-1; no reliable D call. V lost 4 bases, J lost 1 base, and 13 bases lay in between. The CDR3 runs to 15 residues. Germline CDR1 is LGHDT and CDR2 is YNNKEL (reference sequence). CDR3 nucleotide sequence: TGTGCCAGCAGCCCCCAAGTTAGCGGGAACACTGAAGCTTTCTTT. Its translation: CASSPQVSGNTEAFF.

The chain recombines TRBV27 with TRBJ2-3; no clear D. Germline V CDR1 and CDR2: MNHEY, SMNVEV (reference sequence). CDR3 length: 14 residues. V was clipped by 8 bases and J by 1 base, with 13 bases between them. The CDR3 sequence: CASRPKRGTDTQYF. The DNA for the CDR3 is TGTGCCAGCCGACCTAAGCGAGGCACAGATACGCAGTATTTT.

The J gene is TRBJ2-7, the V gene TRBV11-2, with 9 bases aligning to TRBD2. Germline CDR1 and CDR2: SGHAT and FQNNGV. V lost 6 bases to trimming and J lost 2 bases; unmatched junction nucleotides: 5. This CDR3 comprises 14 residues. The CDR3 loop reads CASRPIAGAYEQYF. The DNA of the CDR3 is TGTGCCAGCAGGCCTATAGCGGGAGCCTACGAGCAGTACTTC.

The CDR3: CASSTTGAGSYEQYF. In DNA form, the CDR3 reads TGCGCCAGCAGCACGACAGGGGCAGGGTCCTACGAGCAGTACTTC. The chain recombines TRBV5-1 with TRBJ2-7, with 8 bases that match TRBD1. Germline CDR1 reads SGHRS; CDR2 reads YFSETQ. The length of the CDR3 is 15 residues. V lost 4 bases to trimming and J lost 1 base; unmatched junction nucleotides: 7.

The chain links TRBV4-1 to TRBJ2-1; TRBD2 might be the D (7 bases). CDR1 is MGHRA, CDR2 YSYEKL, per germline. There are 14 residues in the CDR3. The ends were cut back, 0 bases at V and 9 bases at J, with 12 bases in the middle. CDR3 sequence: CASSQEGGGAEQFF. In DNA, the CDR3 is TGCGCCAGCAGCCAAGAGGGAGGGGGGGCTGAGCAGTTCTTC.

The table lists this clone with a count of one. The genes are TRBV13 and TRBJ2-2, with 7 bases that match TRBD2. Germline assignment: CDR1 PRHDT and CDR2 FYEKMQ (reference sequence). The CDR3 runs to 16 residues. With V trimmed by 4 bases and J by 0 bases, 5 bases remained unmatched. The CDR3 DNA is TGTGCCAGCAGCTCCTGGGACTATTCGAACACCGGGGAGCTGTTTTTT. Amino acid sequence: CASSSWDYSNTGELFF.

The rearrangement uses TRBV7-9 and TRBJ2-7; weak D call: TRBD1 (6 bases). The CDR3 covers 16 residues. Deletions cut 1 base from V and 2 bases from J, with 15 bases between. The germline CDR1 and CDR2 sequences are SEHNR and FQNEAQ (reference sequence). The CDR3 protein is CASSLGPGTSTYEQYF. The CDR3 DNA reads TGTGCCAGCAGCTTAGGCCCCGGGACAAGCACCTACGAGCAGTACTTC.

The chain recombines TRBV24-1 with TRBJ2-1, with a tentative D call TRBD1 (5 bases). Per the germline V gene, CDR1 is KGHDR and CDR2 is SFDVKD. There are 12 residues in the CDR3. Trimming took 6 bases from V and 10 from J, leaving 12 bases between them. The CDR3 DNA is TGTGCCACCAGTTATCAGGGAAAGGAGCAGTTCTTC. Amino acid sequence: CATSYQGKEQFF.

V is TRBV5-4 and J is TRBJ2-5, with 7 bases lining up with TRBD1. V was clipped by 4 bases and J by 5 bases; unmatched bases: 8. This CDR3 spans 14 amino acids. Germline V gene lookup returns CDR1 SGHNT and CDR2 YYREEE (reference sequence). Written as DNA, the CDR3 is TGTGCCAGCAGCCGGGACAGCAGCCGGGAGACCCAGTACTTC. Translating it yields CASSRDSSRETQYF.

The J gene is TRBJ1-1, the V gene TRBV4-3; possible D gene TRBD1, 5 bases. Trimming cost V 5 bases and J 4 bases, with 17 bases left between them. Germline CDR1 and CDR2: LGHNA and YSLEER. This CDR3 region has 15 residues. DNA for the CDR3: TGCGCCAGCAGCACCGGGGGGGTGGAGTTCACTGAAGCTTTCTTT. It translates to CASSTGGVEFTEAFF.

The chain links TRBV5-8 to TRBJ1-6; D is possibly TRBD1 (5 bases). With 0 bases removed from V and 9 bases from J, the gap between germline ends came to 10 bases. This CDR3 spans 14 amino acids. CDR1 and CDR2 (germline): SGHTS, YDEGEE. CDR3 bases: TGTGCCAGCAGCTTGGGAGACAGAACTTCACCCCTCCACTTT. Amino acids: CASSLGDRTSPLHF.

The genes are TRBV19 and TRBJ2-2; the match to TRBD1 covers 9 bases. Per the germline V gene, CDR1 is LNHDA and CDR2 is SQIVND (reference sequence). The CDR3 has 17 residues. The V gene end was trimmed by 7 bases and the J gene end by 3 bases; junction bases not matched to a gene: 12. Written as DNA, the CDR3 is TGTGCCAGTACCGAATATGGGACAGGGAGCTACACCGGGGAGCTGTTTTTT. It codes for CASTEYGTGSYTGELFF.

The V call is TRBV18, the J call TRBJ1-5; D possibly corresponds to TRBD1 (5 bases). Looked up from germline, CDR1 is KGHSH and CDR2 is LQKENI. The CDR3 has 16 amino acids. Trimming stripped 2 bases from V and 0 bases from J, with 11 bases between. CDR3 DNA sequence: TGTGCCAGCTCACCAAGTAGGGGAGGTAGCAATCAGCCCCAGCATTTT. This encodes CASSPSRGGSNQPQHF.